Presented here are 8 T cell receptor beta chains from one specimen sequenced in a study of T-cell memory formation after mild COVID-19. Via MiXCR, TCRdb re-called the 5' RACE reads, giving one row per CDR3 protein. This sample has over 12,000 distinct CDR3 sequences; about 21% occur once, and the top ten carry around 54%. What was sequenced was PBMCs or a T cell subset sorted from them (not recorded which). Receptors were obtained from a man between 18 and 29 years old who had mild COVID-19 (a few samples of this study predate the infection). Cell type and time point are not known.

This clonotype was seen many times. V usage is TRBV12-3 or TRBV12-4 and J usage is TRBJ2-7; D ambiguous. The germline V and J ends were trimmed by 8 bases and 0 bases, with 14 bases remaining between them. CDR3 length equals 14 residues. The CDR3 nucleotides read TGTGCCAGCTCTGATCAGGAGTACTCCTACGAGCAGTACTTC. It yields the protein CASSDQEYSYEQYF.

The chain joins TRBV5-1 to TRBJ2-2; D gene uncertain. Trimming removed 2 bases at V and 8 bases at J, with 4 bases between. CDR1 is SGHRS, CDR2 YFSETQ, per germline. The CDR3 is made up of 11 amino acids. This CDR3 reads CASSFWGELFF. For the CDR3, the DNA is TGCGCCAGCAGCTTTTGGGGGGAGCTGTTTTTT.

In its sample, this clonotype was seen many times. The chain employs TRBV28 and TRBJ2-2, with a possible D match to TRBD2 (5 bases). The germline V gene encodes CDR1 MDHEN and CDR2 SYDVKM. The CDR3 length is 17 residues. Trimming removed 2 bases at V and 2 bases at J, with 15 bases between. The CDR3 here is CASSLLSWGVNTGELFF. The CDR3 nucleotides are TGTGCCAGCAGTTTACTCAGTTGGGGAGTCAACACCGGGGAGCTGTTTTTT.

The chain carries TRBV7-8 and TRBJ1-1, with D unclear. In germline, CDR1 is SGHVS, CDR2 FQNEAQ. The CDR3 has 12 residues. Trimming cost V 1 base and J 6 bases, with 6 bases left between them. CDR3 in DNA: TGTGCCAGCAGCTTAGGTACCCCTGAAGCTTTCTTT. Translating it yields CASSLGTPEAFF.

The chain recombines TRBV6-6 with TRBJ1-2, with D hard to call. The germline V and J ends were trimmed by 6 bases and 0 bases, with 14 bases remaining between them. Germline CDR1 MNHNY, CDR2 SVGAGI (reference sequence). This CDR3 comprises 15 residues. CDR3 amino acids: CASRTARKANYGYTF. CDR3 DNA: TGTGCCAGCAGAACAGCACGGAAAGCTAACTATGGCTACACCTTC.

The chain uses TRBV5-6 and TRBJ2-5; 7 bases match TRBD1. The CDR3 loop spans 13 amino acids. Germline V lookup: CDR1 SGHDT, CDR2 YYEEEE. V lost 7 bases and J lost 1; bases outside the gene matches: 4. In nucleotides, the CDR3 is TGTGCCAGCGGGGGACAGCTCCAAGAGACCCAGTACTTC. Amino acid sequence: CASGGQLQETQYF.

Regarding this clonotype: A clone one base away is much larger, so this may be a read error. This chain links TRBV12-3 or TRBV12-4 with TRBJ1-1; 7 positions match TRBD1. V trimming: 5 bases; J trimming: 2 bases; junction bases outside the gene matches: 5. CDR3 length: 14 amino acids. The CDR3 reads CASSNRDSNTEAFF. The DNA for the CDR3 is TGTGCCAGCAGTAACCGGGACAGCAACACTGAAGCTTTCTTT.

The chain is built from TRBV29-1 and TRBJ2-1; 12 nucleotides match TRBD2. The CDR3 spans 15 residues. Germline lookup yields CDR1 SQVTM and CDR2 ANQGSEA. Unmatched junction bases numbered 4, after V lost 7 bases and J lost 0 bases. The CDR3 DNA reads TGCAGCGCCAGACTAGCGGGGGCCTCCTACAATGAGCAGTTCTTC. Its translation: CSARLAGASYNEQFF.